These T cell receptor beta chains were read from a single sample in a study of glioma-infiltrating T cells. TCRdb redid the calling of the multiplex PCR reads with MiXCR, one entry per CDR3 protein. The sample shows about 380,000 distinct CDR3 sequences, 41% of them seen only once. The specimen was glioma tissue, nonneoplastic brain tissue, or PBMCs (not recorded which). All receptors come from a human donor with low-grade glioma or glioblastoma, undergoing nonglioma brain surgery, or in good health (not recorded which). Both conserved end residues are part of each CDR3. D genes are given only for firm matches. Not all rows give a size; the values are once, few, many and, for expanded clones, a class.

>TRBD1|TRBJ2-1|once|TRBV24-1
CATSDQRQGAHNGQFF
TGTGCCACCAGTGACCAAAGACAGGGGGCACACAATGGGCAGTTCTTC
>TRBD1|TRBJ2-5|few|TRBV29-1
CSVGETGLLDQYF
TGCAGCGTTGGGGAGACAGGGCTTTTGGACCAGTACTTC
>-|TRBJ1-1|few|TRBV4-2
CASSQVDSNTEAFF
TGTGCCAGCAGCCAAGTTGACAGTAACACTGAAGCTTTCTTT
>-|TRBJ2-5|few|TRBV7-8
CASSLVDGMETQYF
TGTGCCAGCAGCTTAGTGGATGGGATGGAGACCCAGTACTTC
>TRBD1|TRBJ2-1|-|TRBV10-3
CAVSRTGIQFF
TGTGCCGTCTCAAGGACAGGTATCCAGTTCTTC
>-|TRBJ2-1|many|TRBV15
CATSRDLARQNYNEQFF
TGTGCCACCAGCAGAGATCTAGCGCGACAGAACTACAATGAGCAGTTCTTC
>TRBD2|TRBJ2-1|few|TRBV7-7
CASSLGGGTNEQFF
TGTGCCAGCAGCTTAGGCGGGGGTACAAATGAGCAGTTCTTC
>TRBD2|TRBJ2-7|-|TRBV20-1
CSASFGLAISEQYF
TGCAGTGCTAGTTTCGGACTAGCAATATCCGAGCAGTACTTC
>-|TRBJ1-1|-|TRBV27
CASSLGGGAVRMNTEAFF
TGTGCCAGCAGCTTAGGGGGGGGGGCAGTGAGAATGAACACTGAAGCTTTCTTT
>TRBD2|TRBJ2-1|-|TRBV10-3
CAINGPAGGFRNEQFF
TGTGCCATCAACGGGCCAGCGGGAGGGTTTCGAAATGAGCAGTTCTTC
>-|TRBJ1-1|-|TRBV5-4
CASSLVVDTEAFF
TGTGCCAGCAGCTTGGTGGTGGACACTGAAGCTTTCTTT
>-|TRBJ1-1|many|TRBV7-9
CASSWDLNTEAFF
TGTGCCAGCAGCTGGGACCTGAACACTGAAGCTTTCTTT
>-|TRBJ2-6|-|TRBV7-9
CASSPGRFGFNVLTF
TGTGCCAGCAGCCCAGGAAGATTCGGCTTCAACGTCCTGACTTTT
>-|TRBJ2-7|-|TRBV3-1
CASSQVTLGGDPYEQYF
TGTGCCAGCAGCCAAGTAACCCTCGGGGGTGACCCCTACGAGCAGTACTTC
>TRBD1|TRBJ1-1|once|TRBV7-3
CASNRDLGQGMNTEAFF
TGCGCCAGCAACCGAGACCTCGGACAGGGTATGAACACTGAAGCTTTCTTT
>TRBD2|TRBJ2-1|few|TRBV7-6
CASSLGLAGWNEQFF
TGTGCCAGCAGCTTAGGACTAGCGGGATGGAATGAGCAGTTCTTC
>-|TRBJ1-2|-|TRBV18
CASSPPGQYYGYTF
TGTGCCAGCTCACCCCCCGGGCAGTACTATGGCTACACCTTC
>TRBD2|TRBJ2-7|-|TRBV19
CASSLAGVDEQYF
TGTGCCAGTAGCTTAGCGGGAGTCGACGAGCAGTACTTC
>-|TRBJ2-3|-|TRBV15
CAIIRYRTSPGTDTQYF
TGTGCCATCATCAGATATCGTACTAGCCCTGGGACAGATACGCAGTATTTT
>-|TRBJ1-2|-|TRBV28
CASSPRTGTPNYGYTF
TGTGCCAGCAGTCCCCGAACGGGTACCCCTAACTATGGCTACACCTTC
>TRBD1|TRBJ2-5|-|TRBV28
CASSQDRQETQYF
TGTGCCAGCAGTCAGGACAGGCAAGAGACCCAGTACTTC
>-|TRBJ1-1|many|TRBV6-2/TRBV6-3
CASSSRVGTEAFF
TGTGCCAGCAGTTCCAGGGTCGGCACTGAAGCTTTCTTT
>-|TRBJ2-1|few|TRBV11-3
CASSFSLDVTNEQFF
TGTGCCAGCAGCTTCTCCCTCGACGTAACTAATGAGCAGTTCTTC
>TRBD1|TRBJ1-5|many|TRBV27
CASRPGQGAQPQHF
TGTGCCAGCAGACCGGGACAGGGGGCACAGCCCCAGCATTTT
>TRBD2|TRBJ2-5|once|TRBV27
CASSLNGGGQTQYF
TGTGCCAGCAGTTTAAATGGGGGAGGGCAGACCCAGTACTTC
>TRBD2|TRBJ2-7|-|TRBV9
CASSVYPSGYEQYF
TGTGCCAGCAGCGTATACCCTAGCGGCTACGAGCAGTACTTC
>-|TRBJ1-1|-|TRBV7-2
CASAPAPSNEAFF
TGTGCCAGCGCCCCAGCCCCGTCCAATGAAGCTTTCTTT
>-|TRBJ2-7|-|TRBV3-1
CASSPGRSSYEQYF
TGTGCCAGCAGCCCAGGGAGGAGCTCCTACGAGCAGTACTTC
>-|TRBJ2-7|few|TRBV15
CATSRRDSREQYF
TGTGCCACCAGCAGGCGGGACAGCCGAGAGCAGTACTTC
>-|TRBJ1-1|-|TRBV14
CASSQVAGTLGRAFF
TGTGCCAGCAGCCAAGTGGCAGGGACACTTGGACGGGCTTTCTTT
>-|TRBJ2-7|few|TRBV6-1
CASRSSGRGWTYEQYF
TGTGCCAGCAGGTCATCTGGACGGGGGTGGACCTACGAGCAGTACTTC
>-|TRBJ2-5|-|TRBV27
CASSSHPSTGGETQYF
TGTGCCAGCAGTTCTCATCCTTCGACAGGAGGAGAGACCCAGTACTTC
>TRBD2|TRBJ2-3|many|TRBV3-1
CASSQGLAGDTQYF
TGTGCCAGCAGCCAAGGACTAGCGGGAGATACGCAGTATTTT